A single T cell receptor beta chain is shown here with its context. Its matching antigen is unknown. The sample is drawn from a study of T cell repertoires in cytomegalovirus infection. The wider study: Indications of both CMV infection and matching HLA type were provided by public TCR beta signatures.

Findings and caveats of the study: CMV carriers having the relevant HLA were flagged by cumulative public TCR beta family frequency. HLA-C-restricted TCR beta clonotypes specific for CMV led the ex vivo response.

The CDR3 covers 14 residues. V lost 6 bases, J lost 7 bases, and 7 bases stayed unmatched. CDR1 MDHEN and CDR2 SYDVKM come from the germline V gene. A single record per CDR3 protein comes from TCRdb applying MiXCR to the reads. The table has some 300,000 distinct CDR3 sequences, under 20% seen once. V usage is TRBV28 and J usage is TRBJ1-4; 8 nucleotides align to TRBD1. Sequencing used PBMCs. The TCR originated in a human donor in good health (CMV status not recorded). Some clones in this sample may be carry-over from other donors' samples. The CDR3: CASSVQGVVEKLFF. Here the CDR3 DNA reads TGTGCCAGCAGCGTACAGGGGGTTGTTGAAAAACTGTTTTTT.